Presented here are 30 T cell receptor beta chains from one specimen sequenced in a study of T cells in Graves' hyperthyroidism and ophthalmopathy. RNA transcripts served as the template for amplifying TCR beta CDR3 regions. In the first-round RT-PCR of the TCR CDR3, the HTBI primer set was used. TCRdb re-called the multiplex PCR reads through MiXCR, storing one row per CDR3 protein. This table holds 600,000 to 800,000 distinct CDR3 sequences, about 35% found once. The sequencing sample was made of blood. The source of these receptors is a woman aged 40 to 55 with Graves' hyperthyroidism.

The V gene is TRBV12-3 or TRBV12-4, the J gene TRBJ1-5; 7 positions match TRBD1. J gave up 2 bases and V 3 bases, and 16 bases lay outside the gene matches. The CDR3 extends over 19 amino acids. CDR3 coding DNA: TGTGCCAGCAGTTTCACGACAGGGTTTCCCCGGGGCGGCAATCAGCCCCAGCATTTT. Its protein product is CASSFTTGFPRGGNQPQHF.

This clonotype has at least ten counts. CDR3 sequence reads: CASSLWSGTGLEAFF. The CDR3, as DNA: TGTGCCAGCAGTTTATGGTCTGGGACGGGACTCGAAGCTTTCTTT. The chain combines TRBV12-3 or TRBV12-4 with TRBJ1-1, with D maybe TRBD1 (5 bases). The CDR3 covers 15 residues. Trimming removed 2 bases from V and 8 bases from J, with 18 bases in between.

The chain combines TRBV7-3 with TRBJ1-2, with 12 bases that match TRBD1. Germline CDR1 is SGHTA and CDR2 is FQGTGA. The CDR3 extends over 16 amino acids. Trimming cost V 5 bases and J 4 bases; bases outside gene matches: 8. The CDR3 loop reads CASSLGDRGRGYGYTF. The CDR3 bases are TGTGCCAGCAGCCTAGGGGACAGGGGGCGCGGCTATGGCTACACCTTC. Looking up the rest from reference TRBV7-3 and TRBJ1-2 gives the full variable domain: GAGVSQTPSNKVTEKGKYVELRCDPISGHTALYWYRQSLGQGPEFLIYFQGTGAADDSGLPNDRFFAVRPEGSVSTLKIQRTERGDSAVYLCASSLGDRGRGYGYTFGSGTRLTVV.

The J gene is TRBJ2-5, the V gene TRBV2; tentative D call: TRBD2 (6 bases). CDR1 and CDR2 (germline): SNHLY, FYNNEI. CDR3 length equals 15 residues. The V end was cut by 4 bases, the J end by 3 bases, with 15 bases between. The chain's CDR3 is CASSVSLASEETQYF. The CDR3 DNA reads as TGTGCCAGCAGTGTCAGTCTAGCGTCAGAAGAGACCCAGTACTTC. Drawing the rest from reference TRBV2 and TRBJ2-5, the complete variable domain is EPEVTQTPSHQVTQMGQEVILRCVPISNHLYFYWYRQILGQKVEFLVSFYNNEISEKSEIFDDQFSVERPDGSNFTLKIRSTKLEDSAMYFCASSVSLASEETQYFGPGTRLLVL.

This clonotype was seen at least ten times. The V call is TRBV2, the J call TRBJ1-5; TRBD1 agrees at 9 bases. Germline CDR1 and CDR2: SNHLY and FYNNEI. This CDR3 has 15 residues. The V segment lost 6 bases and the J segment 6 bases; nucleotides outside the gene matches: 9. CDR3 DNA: TGTGCCAGCAGCCCCGTCGGGACAGGGATTCAGCCCCAGCATTTT. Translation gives CASSPVGTGIQPQHF. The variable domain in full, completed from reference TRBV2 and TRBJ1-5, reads EPEVTQTPSHQVTQMGQEVILRCVPISNHLYFYWYRQILGQKVEFLVSFYNNEISEKSEIFDDQFSVERPDGSNFTLKIRSTKLEDSAMYFCASSPVGTGIQPQHFGDGTRLSIL.

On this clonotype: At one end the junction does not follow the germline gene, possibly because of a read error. The CDR3 nucleotides are TGTGCCATCAAGGACCTGAACACTGAGGCTTTCTTT. This translates into CAIKDLNTEAFF. The gene calls are TRBV10-3 and TRBJ1-1; D gene ambiguous. CDR1 ENHRY and CDR2 SYGVKD come from the germline V gene. The CDR3 extends over 12 amino acids.

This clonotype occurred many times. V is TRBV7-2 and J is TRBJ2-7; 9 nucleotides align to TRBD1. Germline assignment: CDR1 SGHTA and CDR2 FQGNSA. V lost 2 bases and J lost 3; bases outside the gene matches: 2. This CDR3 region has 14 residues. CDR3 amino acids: CASSLRQGDYEQYF. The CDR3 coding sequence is TGTGCCAGCAGCTTAAGACAGGGGGACTACGAGCAGTACTTC. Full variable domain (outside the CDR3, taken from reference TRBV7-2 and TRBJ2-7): GAGVSQSPSNKVTEKGKDVELRCDPISGHTALYWYRQSLGQGLEFLIYFQGNSAPDKSGLPSDRFSAERTGGSVSTLTIQRTQQEDSAVYLCASSLRQGDYEQYFGPGTRLTVT.

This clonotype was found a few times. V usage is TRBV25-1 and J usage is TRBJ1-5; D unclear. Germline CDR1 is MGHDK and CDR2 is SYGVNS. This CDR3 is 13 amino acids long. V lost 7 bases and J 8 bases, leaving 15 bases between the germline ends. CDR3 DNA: TGTGCCAGCAACCAACGGACTGGGGAGCCCCAGCATTTT. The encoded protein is CASNQRTGEPQHF.

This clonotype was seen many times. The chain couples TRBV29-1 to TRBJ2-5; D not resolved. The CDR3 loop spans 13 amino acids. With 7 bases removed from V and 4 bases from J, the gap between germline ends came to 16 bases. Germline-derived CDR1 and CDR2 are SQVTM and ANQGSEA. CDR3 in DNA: TGCAGCGGCTCCCCGGCGGTTGCAGAGACCCAGTACTTC. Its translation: CSGSPAVAETQYF.

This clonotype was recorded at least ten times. DNA for the CDR3: TGTGCCACCAGCAGAGATTTGTGGCAGGGAATAATTCGCGAGCAGTACTTC. Protein sequence: CATSRDLWQGIIREQYF. V is TRBV15 and J is TRBJ2-7; weak D call: TRBD1 (5 bases). The V and J ends lost 0 bases and 6 bases respectively, with 21 bases between them. Germline CDR1 is LNHNV and CDR2 is YYDKDF (reference sequence). This CDR3 has 17 amino acids.

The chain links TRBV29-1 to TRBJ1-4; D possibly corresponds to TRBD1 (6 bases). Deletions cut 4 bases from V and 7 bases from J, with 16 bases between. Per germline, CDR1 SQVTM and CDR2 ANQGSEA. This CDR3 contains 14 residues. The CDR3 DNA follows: TGCAGCGTTGGGCGAGCACAGGGAGGTGAAAAACTGTTTTTT. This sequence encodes CSVGRAQGGEKLFF.

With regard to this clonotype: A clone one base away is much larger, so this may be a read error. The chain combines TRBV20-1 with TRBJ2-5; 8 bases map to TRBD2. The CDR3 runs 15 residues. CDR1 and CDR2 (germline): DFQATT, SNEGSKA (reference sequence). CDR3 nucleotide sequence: TGCAGTGCTAGAGATCCGGCGGGGGGACAAGAGCCCCAGTACTTC. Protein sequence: CSARDPAGGQEPQYF.

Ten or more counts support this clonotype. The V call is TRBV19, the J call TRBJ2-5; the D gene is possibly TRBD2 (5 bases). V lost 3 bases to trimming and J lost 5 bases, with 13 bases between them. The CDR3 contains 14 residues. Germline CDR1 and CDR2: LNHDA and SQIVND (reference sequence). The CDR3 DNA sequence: TGTGCCAGTAGTATCATCGGGTCGGGGGAGACCCAGTACTTC. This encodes CASSIIGSGETQYF.

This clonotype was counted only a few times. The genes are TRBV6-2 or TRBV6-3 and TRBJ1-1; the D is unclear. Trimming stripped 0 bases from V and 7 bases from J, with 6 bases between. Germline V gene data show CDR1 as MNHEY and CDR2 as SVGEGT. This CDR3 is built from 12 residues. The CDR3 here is CASSYSHIEAFF. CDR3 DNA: TGTGCCAGCAGTTACTCACATATTGAAGCTTTCTTT.

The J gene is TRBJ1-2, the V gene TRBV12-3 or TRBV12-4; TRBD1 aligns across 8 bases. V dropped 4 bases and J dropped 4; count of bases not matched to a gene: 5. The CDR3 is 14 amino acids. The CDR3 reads CASSSATGVYGYTF. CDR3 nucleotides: TGTGCCAGCAGTTCCGCGACAGGGGTCTATGGCTACACCTTC.

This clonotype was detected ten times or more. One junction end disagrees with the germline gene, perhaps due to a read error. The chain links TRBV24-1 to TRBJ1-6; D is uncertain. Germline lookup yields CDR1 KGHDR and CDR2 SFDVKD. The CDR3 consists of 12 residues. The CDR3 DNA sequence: TGTGCCACCAGTGACGCTAATTCCCCCCTCCACTTT. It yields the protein CATSDANSPLHF.

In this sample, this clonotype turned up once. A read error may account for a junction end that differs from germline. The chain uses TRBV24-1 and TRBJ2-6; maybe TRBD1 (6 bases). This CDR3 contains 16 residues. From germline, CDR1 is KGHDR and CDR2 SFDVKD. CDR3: CASSWQGTSGANVLTF. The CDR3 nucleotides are TGTGCCAGCAGTTGGCAGGGGACCTCTGGGGCCAACGTCCTGACTTTC.

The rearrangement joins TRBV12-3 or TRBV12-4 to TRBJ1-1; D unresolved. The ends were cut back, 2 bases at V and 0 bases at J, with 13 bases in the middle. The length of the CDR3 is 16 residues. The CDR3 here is CASSLSGPALNTEAFF. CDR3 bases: TGTGCCAGCAGTTTAAGTGGTCCAGCGTTGAACACTGAAGCTTTCTTT.

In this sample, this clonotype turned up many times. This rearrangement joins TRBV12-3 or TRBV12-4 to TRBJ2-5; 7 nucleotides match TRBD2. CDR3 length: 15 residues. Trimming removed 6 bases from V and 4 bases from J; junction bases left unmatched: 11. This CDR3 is CASRSQTGGGETQYF. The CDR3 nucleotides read TGTGCCAGCAGGAGCCAAACGGGGGGAGGAGAGACCCAGTACTTC.

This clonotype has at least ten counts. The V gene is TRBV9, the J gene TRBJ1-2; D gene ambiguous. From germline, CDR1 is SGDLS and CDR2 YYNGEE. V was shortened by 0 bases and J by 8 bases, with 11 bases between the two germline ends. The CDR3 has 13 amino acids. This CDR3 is CASSVVPADGYTF. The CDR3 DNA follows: TGTGCCAGCAGCGTAGTTCCGGCAGACGGCTACACCTTC.

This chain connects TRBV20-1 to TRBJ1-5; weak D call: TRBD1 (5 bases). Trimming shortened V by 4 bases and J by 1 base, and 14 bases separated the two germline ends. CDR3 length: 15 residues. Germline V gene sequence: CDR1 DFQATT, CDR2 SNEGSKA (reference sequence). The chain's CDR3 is CSATRGRKSNQPQHF. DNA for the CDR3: TGCAGTGCTACTCGGGGGAGAAAGAGCAATCAGCCCCAGCATTTT.

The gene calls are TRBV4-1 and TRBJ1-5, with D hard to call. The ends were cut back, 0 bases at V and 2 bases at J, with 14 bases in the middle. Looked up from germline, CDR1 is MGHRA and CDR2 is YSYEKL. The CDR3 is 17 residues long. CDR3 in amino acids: CASSQDSAGIGNQPQHF. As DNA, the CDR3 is TGCGCCAGCAGCCAAGATAGCGCGGGGATCGGCAATCAGCCCCAGCATTTT.

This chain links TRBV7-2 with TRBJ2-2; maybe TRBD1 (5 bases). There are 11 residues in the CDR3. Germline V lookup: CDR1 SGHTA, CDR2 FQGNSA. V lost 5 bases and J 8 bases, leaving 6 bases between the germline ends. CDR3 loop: CASSAGGELFF. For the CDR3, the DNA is TGTGCCAGCAGCGCAGGGGGGGAGCTGTTTTTT.

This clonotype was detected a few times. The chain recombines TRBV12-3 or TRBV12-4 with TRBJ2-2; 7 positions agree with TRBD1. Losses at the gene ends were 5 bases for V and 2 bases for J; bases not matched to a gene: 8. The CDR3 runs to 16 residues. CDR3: CASSPDRWANTGELFF. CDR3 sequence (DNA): TGTGCCAGCAGTCCGGACAGGTGGGCAAACACCGGGGAGCTGTTTTTT.

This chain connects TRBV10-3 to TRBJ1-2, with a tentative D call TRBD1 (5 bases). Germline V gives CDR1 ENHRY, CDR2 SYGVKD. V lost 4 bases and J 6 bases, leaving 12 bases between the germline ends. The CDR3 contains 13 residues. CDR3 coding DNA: TGTGCCATCAGTGCGGACCAGGGTGATGGCTACACCTTC. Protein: CAISADQGDGYTF.

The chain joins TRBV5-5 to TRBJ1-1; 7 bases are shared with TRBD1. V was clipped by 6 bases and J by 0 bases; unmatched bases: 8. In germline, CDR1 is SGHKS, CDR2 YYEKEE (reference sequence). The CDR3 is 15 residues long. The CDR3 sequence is CASNGQATMNTEAFF. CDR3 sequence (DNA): TGTGCCAGCAACGGACAGGCAACGATGAACACTGAAGCTTTCTTT. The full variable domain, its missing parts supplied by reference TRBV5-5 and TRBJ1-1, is DAGVTQSPTHLIKTRGQQVTLRCSPISGHKSVSWYQQVLGQGPQFIFQYYEKEERGRGNFPDRFSARQFPNYSSELNVNALLLGDSALYLCASNGQATMNTEAFFGQGTRLTVV.

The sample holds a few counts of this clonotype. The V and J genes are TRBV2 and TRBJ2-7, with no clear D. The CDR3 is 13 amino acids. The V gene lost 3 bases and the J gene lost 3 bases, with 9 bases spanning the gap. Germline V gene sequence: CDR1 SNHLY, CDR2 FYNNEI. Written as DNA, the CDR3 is TGTGCCAGCAGTGATCTGGGTGACTACGAGCAGTACTTC. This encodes CASSDLGDYEQYF.

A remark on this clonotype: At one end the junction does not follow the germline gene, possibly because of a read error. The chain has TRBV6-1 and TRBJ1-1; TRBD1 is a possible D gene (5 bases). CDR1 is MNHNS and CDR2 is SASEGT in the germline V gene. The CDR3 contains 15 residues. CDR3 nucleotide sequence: TGTGCCAGCAGTCTCGGGGGGGGTATGAACACTGAAGCTTCCTTT. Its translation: CASSLGGGMNTEASF.

The CDR3 DNA sequence: TGCGCCAGCAGCTTGGGGGATCAGGGGGCATTATCACCCCTCCACTTT. Amino acid sequence: CASSLGDQGALSPLHF. The rearrangement links TRBV5-1 to TRBJ1-6; 8 nucleotides align to TRBD1. V lost 0 bases to trimming and J lost 10 bases; unmatched junction nucleotides: 9. CDR1 and CDR2 (germline): SGHRS, YFSETQ. The CDR3 sequence is 16 residues long. The full variable domain, its missing parts supplied by reference TRBV5-1 and TRBJ1-6, is KAGVTQTPRYLIKTRGQQVTLSCSPISGHRSVSWYQQTPGQGLQFLFEYFSETQRNKGNFPGRFSGRQFSNSRSEMNVSTLELGDSALYLCASSLGDQGALSPLHFGNGTRLTVT.

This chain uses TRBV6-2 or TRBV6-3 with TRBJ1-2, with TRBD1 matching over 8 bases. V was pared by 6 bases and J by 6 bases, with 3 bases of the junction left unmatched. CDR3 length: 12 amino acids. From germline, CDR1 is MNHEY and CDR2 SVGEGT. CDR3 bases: TGTGCCAGCAGGACAGGGGACCATGGCTACACCTTC. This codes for CASRTGDHGYTF.